This TCR beta chain was documented in a study of T cell responses to AZD1222 COVID-19 vaccine. As concerns this clone: Other DNA sequences in the same sample also yield this CDR3.

The assay was immunoSEQ multiplex PCR, and TCRdb's table has in-frame clones only and misses some. The table shows under 130,000 clones, with about 88% occurring only once. The TCR was taken from an adult in good health. Source: peripheral blood, taken on day 0 of AZD1222 vaccination.

The CDR3 DNA reads as TGTGCCAGCAGTTTATTCGGACAGAACTACGAGCAGTACTTC. It specifies CASSLFGQNYEQYF. The rearrangement uses TRBV27 and TRBJ2-7; TRBD1 is a possible D gene (6 bases). The CDR3 is 14 amino acids. Between the trimmed V and J ends, which lost 1 base and 3 bases, there was a span of 10 bases. In germline, CDR1 is MNHEY, CDR2 SMNVEV (reference sequence).